Below, 9 T cell receptor beta chains from the same sample are listed, as sequenced in a study of blood T cell repertoires in COVID-19. Measured with immunoSEQ multiplex PCR; TCRdb has only the in-frame clones, and not every one. The data show approximately 150,000 clones, roughly 90% seen once. Sequences were obtained from peripheral blood. The receptors here all came from a man between 65 and 85 years old with acute or convalescent COVID-19.

The chain uses TRBV3-1 (or the pseudogene TRBV3-2) and TRBJ2-7; D is uncertain. The CDR3 runs 12 residues. V lost 3 bases and J lost 7, with 10 bases in between. The V gene's germline CDR1 is LGHDT and CDR2 YNNKEL (reference sequence). The CDR3 sequence: CASSHLVGEQYF. CDR3 coding DNA: TGTGCCAGCAGCCACCTGGTCGGGGAGCAGTACTTC.

The chain uses TRBV21-1 and TRBJ1-6. TRBV21-1 is listed as a pseudogene. The CDR3 runs to 15 residues. Here the CDR3 DNA reads TGTGCCAGCAGCAAAAGGAGCTCCTATAATTCACCCCTCCACTTT. This codes for CASSKRSSYNSPLHF.

This chain uses TRBV19 with TRBJ1-4; no clear D. This CDR3 is built from 14 residues. CDR1 and CDR2 from the germline V gene are LNHDA and SQIVND (reference sequence). The V gene lost 3 bases and the J gene lost 7 bases, with 12 bases spanning the gap. The CDR3 loop reads CASSIFQEGEKLFF. Written as DNA, the CDR3 is TGTGCCAGTAGTATTTTCCAGGAGGGTGAAAAACTGTTTTTT. Supplemented by reference TRBV19 and TRBJ1-4, the full variable domain reads DGGITQSPKYLFRKEGQNVTLSCEQNLNHDAMYWYRQDPGQGLRLIYYSQIVNDFQKGDIAEGYSVSREKKESFPLTVTSAQKNPTAFYLCASSIFQEGEKLFFGSGTQLSVL.

The chain carries TRBV3-1 (or the pseudogene TRBV3-2) and TRBJ2-1, with 8 bases aligning to TRBD2. Germline CDR1 is LGHDT and CDR2 is YNNKEL (reference sequence). CDR3 size: 15 residues. V lost 2 bases and J lost 8; bases outside the gene matches: 8. In DNA form, the CDR3 reads TGTGCCAGCAGCCAACGCCACGGGGGGGTCTATGAGCAGTTCTTC. Amino acid sequence: CASSQRHGGVYEQFF.

The chain joins TRBV7-3 to TRBJ2-3; possibly TRBD1 for D (5 bases). The germline V gene has CDR1 SGHTA and CDR2 FQGTGA. The CDR3 has 14 residues. V was cut by 5 bases and J by 1 base, with 10 bases left in between. Written as DNA, the CDR3 is TGTGCCAGCAGCCCCAGGGCGGGCACAGATACGCAGTATTTT. It codes for CASSPRAGTDTQYF.

The V and J genes are TRBV10-3 and TRBJ2-5; D may be TRBD1 (6 bases). Trimming pared 0 bases from V and 4 bases from J, leaving 9 bases between. Germline CDR1 reads ENHRY; CDR2 reads SYGVKD. This CDR3 region has 14 residues. Written as DNA, the CDR3 is TGTGCCATCAGTGAGTCGCACAGGGCAGAGACCCAGTACTTC. This encodes CAISESHRAETQYF.

The CDR3 loop is CASSARDRELSGREKLFF. Here the CDR3 DNA reads TGTGCCAGCAGCGCTCGGGACAGGGAACTTTCCGGCAGGGAAAAACTGTTTTTT. The chain is built from TRBV7-9 and TRBJ1-4, with 9 bases that match TRBD1. Germline assignment: CDR1 SEHNR and CDR2 FQNEAQ (reference sequence). This CDR3 has 18 residues. V lost 5 bases to trimming and J lost 8 bases; unmatched junction nucleotides: 18.

The chain employs TRBV7-5 and TRBJ2-7; the D call of TRBD2 is as the table states it, not checked on the DNA. TRBV7-5 is recorded as a pseudogene. The length of the CDR3 is 19 residues. The chain's CDR3 is CVRSREGPRENTPSDEQYF. The CDR3 DNA reads as TGTGTCAGAAGCCGGGAAGGTCCCCGGGAAAACACCCCTTCCGACGAGCAGTACTTC.

This sequence joins TRBV28 and TRBJ2-7; D is perhaps TRBD1 (6 bases). The CDR3 loop spans 16 amino acids. Germline CDR1 reads MDHEN; CDR2 reads SYDVKM. V lost 6 bases and J 4 bases, leaving 22 bases between the germline ends. The CDR3 reads CASSPWGQGRGYEQYF. CDR3 coding DNA: TGTGCCAGCAGCCCCTGGGGGCAGGGACGCGGGTACGAGCAGTACTTC.